A single sample gave rise to the 13 T cell receptor beta chains below, sequenced in a study of radiation and T cells in renal cell carcinoma. TCRdb's copy holds only in-frame clones and misses some; the assay was immunoSEQ multiplex PCR. The sample has 150,000 to 200,000 clones, 88% seen once. Time point in this sample: blood 4 weeks post-SBRT, at nephrectomy. Treatment defined: 15 Gy SBRT to primary tumor, nephrectomy 4 weeks later. The sequences come from blood, collected from a patient whose treatment included radiotherapy and nephrectomy. The receptors come from a woman in her fifties or sixties with renal cell carcinoma.

This clone is a singleton in its sample. The V gene is TRBV7-9, the J gene TRBJ2-2, with D maybe TRBD1 (6 bases). Germline CDR1 is SEHNR and CDR2 is FQNEAQ (reference sequence). The CDR3 runs 15 residues. Trimming cost V 5 bases and J 7 bases, with 17 bases left between them. The chain's CDR3 is CASSAPRGYFGELFF. CDR3 DNA sequence: TGTGCCAGCAGCGCTCCCAGGGGATACTTCGGGGAGCTGTTTTTT.

The J gene is TRBJ2-1, the V gene TRBV14; 9 bases are shared with TRBD2. The length of the CDR3 is 14 residues. Per the germline V gene, CDR1 is SGHDN and CDR2 is FVKESK. V gave up 5 bases and J gave up 4 bases; unmatched junction bases: 3. CDR3 bases: TGTGCCAGCAGCAGTCTAGCGGGATACAATGAGCAGTTCTTC. Translating it yields CASSSLAGYNEQFF.

The gene calls are TRBV6-4 and TRBJ1-2; no definite D call. With 2 bases removed from V and 8 bases from J, the gap between germline ends came to 9 bases. This CDR3 region has 12 residues. Germline values: CDR1 MRHNA, CDR2 SNTAGT. CDR3 amino acids: CASSDGLVGYTF. The DNA of the CDR3 is TGTGCCAGCAGTGACGGACTCGTGGGCTACACCTTC.

The rearrangement uses TRBV6-5 and TRBJ2-7; 14 nucleotides align to TRBD2. V lost 5 bases and J lost 1; bases outside the gene matches: 1. The CDR3 runs to 15 residues. Per germline, CDR1 MNHEY and CDR2 SVGAGI. The CDR3 loop is CASSRTSGGSYEQYF. The CDR3, as DNA: TGTGCCAGCAGTCGGACTAGCGGGGGGTCCTACGAGCAGTACTTC.

This chain joins TRBV6-6 and TRBJ1-2; D remains ambiguous. The CDR3 consists of 15 residues. V lost 6 bases and J lost 4, with 18 bases in between. Germline CDR1 reads MNHNY; CDR2 reads SVGAGI (reference sequence). As DNA, the CDR3 is TGTGCCAGCAGCATAGACACCAAGGCAGGCTATGGCTACACCTTC. It encodes CASSIDTKAGYGYTF.

The chain links TRBV5-1 to TRBJ1-2, with 8 bases that match TRBD1. The trim removed 5 bases at V and 3 bases at J, leaving 12 bases unmatched. The CDR3 totals 16 residues. CDR1 and CDR2 (germline): SGHRS, YFSETQ. CDR3 nucleotides: TGCGCCAGCAGTTCAACCGACAGGGGAGAGGACTATGGCTACACCTTC. It encodes CASSSTDRGEDYGYTF.

This clone has just a few counts. This chain links TRBV4-2 with TRBJ1-2; weak D call: TRBD1 (5 bases). The germline V and J ends were trimmed by 0 bases and 4 bases, with 9 bases remaining between them. The length of the CDR3 is 14 residues. Germline V CDR1 and CDR2: LGHNA, YNFKEQ. Written as DNA, the CDR3 is TGTGCCAGCAGCCAAGATTTGGACACCTATGGCTACACCTTC. Residues: CASSQDLDTYGYTF.

The J gene is TRBJ1-6, the V gene TRBV6-1; TRBD1 aligns across 8 bases. Unmatched junction bases numbered 3, after V lost 1 base and J lost 7 bases. This CDR3 region has 15 residues. Germline lookup yields CDR1 MNHNS and CDR2 SASEGT. The CDR3 nucleotides read TGTGCCAGCAGTGAAGGACAGGGGTGGAATTCACCCCTCCACTTT. Protein sequence: CASSEGQGWNSPLHF.

This clone was counted between two and nine times. V is TRBV15 and J is TRBJ1-2; D perhaps matches TRBD1 (6 bases). Germline CDR1 LNHNV, CDR2 YYDKDF (reference sequence). The CDR3 has 16 amino acids. With 2 bases removed from V and 6 bases from J, the gap between germline ends came to 19 bases. The CDR3 is CATSRTPRGGADGYTF. CDR3 sequence (DNA): TGTGCCACCAGCAGAACCCCCCGGGGGGGGGCGGATGGCTACACCTTC. The complete variable domain, with remaining parts taken from reference TRBV15 and TRBJ1-2, reads DAMVIQNPRYQVTQFGKPVTLSCSQTLNHNVMYWYQQKSSQAPKLLFHYYDKDFNNEADTPDNFQSRRPNTSFCFLDIRSPGLGDTAMYLCATSRTPRGGADGYTFGSGTRLTVV.

The V and J genes are TRBV6-1 and TRBJ1-1, with D perhaps matching TRBD1 (5 bases). Trimming removed 5 bases at V and 3 bases at J, with 13 bases between. CDR1 MNHNS and CDR2 SASEGT come from the germline V gene. CDR3 length equals 14 residues. The CDR3 loop reads CASSLTRVDTEAFF. The CDR3 DNA is TGTGCCAGCAGTCTAACCAGGGTGGACACTGAAGCTTTCTTT.

The chain recombines TRBV10-3 with TRBJ2-1; 8 bases line up with TRBD1. Germline assignment: CDR1 ENHRY and CDR2 SYGVKD. This CDR3 region has 17 residues. The J segment lost 0 bases and the V segment lost 6 bases, leaving 10 bases of the junction unmatched. This chain's CDR3 is CAIRNERTGSSYNEQFF. CDR3 in DNA: TGTGCCATCAGAAACGAGCGGACAGGGAGCTCCTACAATGAGCAGTTCTTC.

The chain joins TRBV5-5 to TRBJ2-7; D gene unclear. The CDR3 contains 12 residues. Looked up from germline, CDR1 is SGHKS and CDR2 is YYEKEE (reference sequence). Between the trimmed V and J ends, which lost 0 bases and 7 bases, there was a span of 8 bases. CDR3 coding DNA: TGTGCCAGCAGCTTGGGAGGCCTGGAGCAGTACTTC. Amino acids: CASSLGGLEQYF.

The V gene is TRBV28, the J gene TRBJ2-5, with D possibly TRBD1 on 6 matching bases. The V and J ends lost 5 bases and 4 bases respectively, with 11 bases between them. CDR1 is MDHEN and CDR2 is SYDVKM in the germline V gene. The CDR3 runs to 13 residues. CDR3 nucleotide sequence: TGTGCCAGCAGTAACGAAGGGGGAGAGACCCAGTACTTC. This sequence encodes CASSNEGGETQYF.